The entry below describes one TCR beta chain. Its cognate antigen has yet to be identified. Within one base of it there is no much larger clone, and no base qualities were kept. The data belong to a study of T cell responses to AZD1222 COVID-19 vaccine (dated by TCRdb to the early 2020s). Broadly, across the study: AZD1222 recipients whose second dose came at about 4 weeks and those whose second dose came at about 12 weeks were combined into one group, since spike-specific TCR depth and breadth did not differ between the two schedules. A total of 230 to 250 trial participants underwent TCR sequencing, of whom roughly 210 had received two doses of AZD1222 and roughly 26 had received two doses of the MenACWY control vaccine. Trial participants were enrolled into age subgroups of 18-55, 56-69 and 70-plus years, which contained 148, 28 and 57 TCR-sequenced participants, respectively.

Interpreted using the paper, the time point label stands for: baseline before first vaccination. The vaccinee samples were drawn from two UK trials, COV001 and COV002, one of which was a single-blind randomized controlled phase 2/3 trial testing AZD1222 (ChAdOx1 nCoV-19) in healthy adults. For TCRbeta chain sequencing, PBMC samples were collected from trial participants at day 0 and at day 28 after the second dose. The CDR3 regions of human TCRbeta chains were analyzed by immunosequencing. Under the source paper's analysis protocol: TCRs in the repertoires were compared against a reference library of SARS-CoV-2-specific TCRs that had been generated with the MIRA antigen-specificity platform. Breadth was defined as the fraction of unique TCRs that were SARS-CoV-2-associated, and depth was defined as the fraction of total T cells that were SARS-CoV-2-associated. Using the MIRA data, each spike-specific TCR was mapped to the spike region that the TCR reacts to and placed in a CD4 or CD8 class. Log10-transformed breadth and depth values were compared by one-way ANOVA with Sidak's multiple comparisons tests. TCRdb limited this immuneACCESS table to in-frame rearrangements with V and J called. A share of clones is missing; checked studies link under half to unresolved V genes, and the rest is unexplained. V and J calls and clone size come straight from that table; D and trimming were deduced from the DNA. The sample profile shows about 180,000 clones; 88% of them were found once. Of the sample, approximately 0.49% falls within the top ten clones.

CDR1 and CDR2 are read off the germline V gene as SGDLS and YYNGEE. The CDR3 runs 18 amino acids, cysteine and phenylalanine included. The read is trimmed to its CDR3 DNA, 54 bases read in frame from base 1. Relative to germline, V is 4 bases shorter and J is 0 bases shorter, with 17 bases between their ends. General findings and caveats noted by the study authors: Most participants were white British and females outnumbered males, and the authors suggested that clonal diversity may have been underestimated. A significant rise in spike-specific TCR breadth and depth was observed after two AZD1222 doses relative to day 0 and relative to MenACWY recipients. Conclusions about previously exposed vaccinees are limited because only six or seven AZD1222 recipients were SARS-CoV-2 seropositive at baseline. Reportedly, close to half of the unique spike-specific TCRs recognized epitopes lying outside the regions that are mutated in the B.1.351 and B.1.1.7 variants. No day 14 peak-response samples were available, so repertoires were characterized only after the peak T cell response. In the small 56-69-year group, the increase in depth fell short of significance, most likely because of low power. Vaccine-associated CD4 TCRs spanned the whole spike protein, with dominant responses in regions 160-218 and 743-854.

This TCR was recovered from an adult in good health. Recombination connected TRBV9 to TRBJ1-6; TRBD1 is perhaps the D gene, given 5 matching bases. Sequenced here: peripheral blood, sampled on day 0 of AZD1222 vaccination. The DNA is TGTGCCAGCAGCATCTCACGGGACGTTAGCTCCTATAATTCACCCCTCCACTTT. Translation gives CASSISRDVSSYNSPLHF.